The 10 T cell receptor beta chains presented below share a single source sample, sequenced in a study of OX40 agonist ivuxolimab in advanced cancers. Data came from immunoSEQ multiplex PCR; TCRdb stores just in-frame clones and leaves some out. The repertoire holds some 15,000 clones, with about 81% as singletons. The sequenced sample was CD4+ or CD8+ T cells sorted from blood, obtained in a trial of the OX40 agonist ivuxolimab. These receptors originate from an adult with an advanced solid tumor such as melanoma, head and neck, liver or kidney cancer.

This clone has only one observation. CDR3 sequence: CASSVVGMVSTEAFF. CDR3 nucleotide sequence: TGTGCCAGCAGTGTAGTGGGGATGGTGAGCACTGAAGCTTTCTTT. This chain joins TRBV6-5 and TRBJ1-1; D is uncertain. The CDR3 sequence is 15 residues long. Germline V gene data show CDR1 as MNHEY and CDR2 as SVGAGI. Trimming pared 5 bases from V and 4 bases from J, leaving 17 bases between.

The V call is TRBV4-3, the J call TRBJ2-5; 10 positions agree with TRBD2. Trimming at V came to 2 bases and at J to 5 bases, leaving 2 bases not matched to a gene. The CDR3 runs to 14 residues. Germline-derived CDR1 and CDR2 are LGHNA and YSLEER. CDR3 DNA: TGCGCCAGCAGCCAAACTAGCGGGAAGGAGACCCAGTACTTC. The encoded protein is CASSQTSGKETQYF.

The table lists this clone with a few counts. In nucleotides, the CDR3 is TGTGCCAGCAGCGCCATAATCGGGACCTCTAACATTTACGAGCAGTACTTC. Protein product: CASSAIIGTSNIYEQYF. This sequence joins TRBV7-9 and TRBJ2-7; either TRBD1 or TRBD2 may supply D (5 bases each). Germline V lookup: CDR1 SEHNR, CDR2 FQNEAQ (reference sequence). This CDR3 spans 17 amino acids. Trimming left V 5 bases short and J 4 bases short, with 24 bases between.

This CDR3 is CASSKTGNQPQHF. The CDR3 DNA is TGTGCCAGCAGCAAAACAGGAAATCAGCCCCAGCATTTT. J is TRBJ1-5 and V is TRBV11-2; the D gene is possibly TRBD1 (5 bases). Deletions cut 5 bases from V and 4 bases from J, with 9 bases between. Germline V gene sequence: CDR1 SGHAT, CDR2 FQNNGV. The CDR3 spans 13 residues.

The CDR3 region is CASSLVPDLYAGAGELFF. The CDR3 bases are TGTGCCAGCAGCTTAGTTCCCGACCTATACGCGGGGGCCGGGGAGCTGTTTTTT. The chain is built from TRBV7-7 and TRBJ2-2, with TRBD2 matching 7 bases. CDR3 length: 18 residues. The J segment lost 6 bases and the V segment lost 1 base, leaving 14 bases of the junction unmatched. Per germline, CDR1 SSHAT and CDR2 FNYEAQ (reference sequence). Together with reference TRBV7-7 and TRBJ2-2, the CDR3 gives the full variable domain: GAGVSQSPRYKVTKRGQDVTLRCDPISSHATLYWYQQALGQGPEFLTYFNYEAQPDKSGLPSDRFSAERPEGSISTLTIQRTEQRDSAMYRCASSLVPDLYAGAGELFFGEGSRLTVL.

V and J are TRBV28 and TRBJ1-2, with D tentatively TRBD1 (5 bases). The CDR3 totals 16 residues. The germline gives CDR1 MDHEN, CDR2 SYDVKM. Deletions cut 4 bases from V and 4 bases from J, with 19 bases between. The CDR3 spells CASSSGTDDIPYGYTF. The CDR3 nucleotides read TGTGCCAGCAGTTCCGGGACGGACGATATTCCCTATGGCTACACCTTC.

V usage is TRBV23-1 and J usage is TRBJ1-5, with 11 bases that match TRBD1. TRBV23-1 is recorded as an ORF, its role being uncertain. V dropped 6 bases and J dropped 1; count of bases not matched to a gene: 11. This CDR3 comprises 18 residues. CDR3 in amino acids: CASRVPGQGVESNQPQHF. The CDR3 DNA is TGCGCCAGCAGAGTCCCGGGACAGGGGGTCGAAAGCAATCAGCCCCAGCATTTT.

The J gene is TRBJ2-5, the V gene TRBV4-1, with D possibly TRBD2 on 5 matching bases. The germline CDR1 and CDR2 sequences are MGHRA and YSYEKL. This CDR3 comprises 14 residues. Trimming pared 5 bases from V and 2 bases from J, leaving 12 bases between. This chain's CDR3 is CASSYRERQETQYF. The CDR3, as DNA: TGCGCCAGCAGCTATAGGGAGAGGCAAGAGACCCAGTACTTC.

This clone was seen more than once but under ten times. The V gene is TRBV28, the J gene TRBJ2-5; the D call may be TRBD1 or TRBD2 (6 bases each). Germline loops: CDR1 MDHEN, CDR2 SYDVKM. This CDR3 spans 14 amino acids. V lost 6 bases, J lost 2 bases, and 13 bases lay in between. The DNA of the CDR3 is TGTGCCAGCAGCCCCCGGGGGCTACAAGAGACCCAGTACTTC. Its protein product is CASSPRGLQETQYF.

The DNA of the CDR3 is TGTGCCAGCAGTGAAGCCACAGGTTCGAATGAAAAACTGTTTTTT. It specifies CASSEATGSNEKLFF. This chain uses TRBV6-1 with TRBJ1-4, with a tentative D call TRBD1 (5 bases). The CDR3 is made up of 15 amino acids. CDR1 MNHNS and CDR2 SASEGT come from the germline V gene. Trimming removed 0 bases at V and 5 bases at J, with 10 bases between.